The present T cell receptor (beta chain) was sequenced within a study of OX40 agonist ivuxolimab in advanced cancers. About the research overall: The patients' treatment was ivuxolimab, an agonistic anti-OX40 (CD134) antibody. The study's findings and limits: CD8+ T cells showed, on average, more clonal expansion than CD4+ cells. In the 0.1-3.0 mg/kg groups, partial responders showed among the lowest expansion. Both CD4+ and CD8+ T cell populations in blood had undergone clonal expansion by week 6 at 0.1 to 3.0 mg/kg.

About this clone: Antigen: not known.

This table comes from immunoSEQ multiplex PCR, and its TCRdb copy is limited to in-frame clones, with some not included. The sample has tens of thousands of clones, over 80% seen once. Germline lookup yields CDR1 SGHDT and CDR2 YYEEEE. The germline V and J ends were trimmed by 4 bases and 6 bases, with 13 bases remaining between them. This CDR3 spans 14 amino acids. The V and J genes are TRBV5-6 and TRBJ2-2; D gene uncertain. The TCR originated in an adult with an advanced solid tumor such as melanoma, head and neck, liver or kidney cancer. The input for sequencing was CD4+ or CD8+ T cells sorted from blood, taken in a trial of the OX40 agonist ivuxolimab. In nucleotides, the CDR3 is TGTGCCAGCAGCGCGGCAGAATCCGCCGGGGAGCTGTTTTTT. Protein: CASSAAESAGELFF.